The 21 T cell receptor beta chains listed next were all sequenced from one sample in a study of blood T cell repertoires in COVID-19. Assay used: immunoSEQ multiplex PCR; TCRdb lists only in-frame clones, some missing. The sample shows about 490,000 clones, 80% to 90% of them seen only once. Specimen: peripheral blood. The receptor source for this set is a human donor in a cohort sampled during active COVID-19.

The chain recombines TRBV7-2 with TRBJ1-1; D uncertain. The CDR3 has 13 amino acids. Germline values: CDR1 SGHTA, CDR2 FQGNSA. V dropped 3 bases and J dropped 5 bases, with 10 bases sitting between them. CDR3 bases: TGTGCCAGCAGCTTTTTACAAGTAACTGAAGCTTTCTTT. This gives the protein CASSFLQVTEAFF.

The chain recombines TRBV19 with TRBJ2-1; TRBD2 matches 16 bases. Germline CDR1 and CDR2: LNHDA and SQIVND (reference sequence). The trim removed 3 bases at V and 9 bases at J, leaving 5 bases unmatched. The CDR3 runs to 16 residues. In nucleotides, the CDR3 is TGTGCCAGTAGTATGGGGACTAGCGGGAGGGCCGGTGAGCAGTTCTTC. It codes for CASSMGTSGRAGEQFF.

The CDR3 here is CASSLQGTVTTNEKLFF. The CDR3 coding sequence is TGCGCCAGCAGCTTGCAGGGGACAGTAACAACTAATGAAAAACTGTTTTTT. The rearrangement uses TRBV5-1 and TRBJ1-4; 7 bases fit TRBD1. CDR3 length: 17 amino acids. CDR1 is SGHRS and CDR2 is YFSETQ in the germline V gene. J gave up 0 bases and V 1 base, and 6 bases lay outside the gene matches. The variable domain in full, completed from reference TRBV5-1 and TRBJ1-4, reads KAGVTQTPRYLIKTRGQQVTLSCSPISGHRSVSWYQQTPGQGLQFLFEYFSETQRNKGNFPGRFSGRQFSNSRSEMNVSTLELGDSALYLCASSLQGTVTTNEKLFFGSGTQLSVL.

V is TRBV6-5 and J is TRBJ2-3; TRBD2 aligns across 8 bases. The V segment lost 6 bases and the J segment 5 bases; nucleotides outside the gene matches: 7. Germline values: CDR1 MNHEY, CDR2 SVGAGI. The CDR3 contains 14 residues. The chain's CDR3 is CASRRGRRGDTQYF. CDR3 in DNA: TGTGCCAGCAGACGCGGGAGGCGGGGAGATACGCAGTATTTT.

DNA for the CDR3: TGTGCCAGCAGTTCGACCGGGACTTCCATCTACGAGCAGTACTTC. Translating it yields CASSSTGTSIYEQYF. The V call is TRBV6-5, the J call TRBJ2-7; a weak D match, TRBD2 (6 bases). The germline V gene has CDR1 MNHEY and CDR2 SVGAGI. The CDR3 runs 15 residues. The V end was cut by 4 bases, the J end by 3 bases, with 16 bases between.

V is TRBV6-6 and J is TRBJ1-1, with D perhaps TRBD1 (6 bases). The CDR3 has 15 residues. V was trimmed by 5 bases and J by 4 bases, leaving 17 bases between them. CDR1 and CDR2 from the germline V gene are MNHNY and SVGAGI (reference sequence). CDR3 amino acids: CASSRTGIGVTEAFF. DNA of the CDR3: TGTGCCAGCAGTCGAACAGGGATAGGTGTCACTGAAGCTTTCTTT.

The chain has TRBV7-8 and TRBJ1-1; D is perhaps TRBD1 (6 bases). Trimming took 5 bases from V and 5 from J, leaving 15 bases between them. The V gene's germline CDR1 is SGHVS and CDR2 FQNEAQ. CDR3 length: 14 amino acids. CDR3 sequence: CASSAGRGGTEAFF. CDR3 bases: TGTGCCAGCAGCGCCGGAAGGGGGGGAACTGAAGCTTTCTTT.

The chain has TRBV30 and TRBJ2-1; 9 nucleotides agree with TRBD1. There are 14 residues in the CDR3. Germline trimming cut 4 bases from V and 6 bases from J; bases unmatched to any gene: 7. Germline V gene lookup returns CDR1 GTSNPN and CDR2 SVGIG (reference sequence). CDR3 DNA sequence: TGTGCCTGGAATACCGGGACAGGGCGCAATGAGCAGTTCTTC. This gives the protein CAWNTGTGRNEQFF.

CDR3 region: CASSLGTSAETQYF. CDR3 DNA sequence: TGTGCCAGCAGCTTGGGGACTAGCGCAGAGACCCAGTACTTC. V is TRBV7-9 and J is TRBJ2-5, with TRBD2 matching 10 bases. Germline loops: CDR1 SEHNR, CDR2 FQNEAQ (reference sequence). V lost 3 bases and J lost 4; bases outside the gene matches: 2. The length of the CDR3 is 14 residues.

The chain links TRBV5-6 to TRBJ1-5; D not certain. Germline V gives CDR1 SGHDT, CDR2 YYEEEE. CDR3 length: 17 amino acids. V was clipped by 0 bases and J by 2 bases, with 15 bases between them. The CDR3 DNA reads TGTGCCAGCAGCTTGGCCCGGGAAGCTGGGGGCAATCAGCCCCAGCATTTT. This gives the protein CASSLAREAGGNQPQHF.

V usage is TRBV5-1 and J usage is TRBJ1-6; the D is unclear. Trimming removed 0 bases from V and 8 bases from J, with 12 bases in between. The CDR3 has 15 residues. From germline, CDR1 is SGHRS and CDR2 YFSETQ. CDR3 sequence (DNA): TGCGCCAGCAGCTTGGTTGCGGGAGGAGATTCACCCCTCCACTTT. Protein sequence: CASSLVAGGDSPLHF.

The J gene is TRBJ1-2, the V gene TRBV11-1; D is undetermined. V lost 5 bases and J lost 2, with 15 bases in between. The germline V gene has CDR1 SGHAT and CDR2 FQDESV (reference sequence). The CDR3 is 15 residues long. The CDR3 DNA follows: TGTGCCAGCAGCCCCCTCGGTGAGGCAAACTATGGCTACACCTTC. It translates to CASSPLGEANYGYTF.

This chain links TRBV7-9 with TRBJ1-2; D unresolved. Germline loops: CDR1 SEHNR, CDR2 FQNEAQ (reference sequence). V was clipped by 11 bases and J by 2 bases, with 12 bases between them. The CDR3 length is 12 residues. In DNA form, the CDR3 reads TGTGCCCTCGGAGTGGAGAACTATGGCTACACCTTC. This codes for CALGVENYGYTF.

The chain employs TRBV13 and TRBJ2-1, with 7 nucleotides matching TRBD1. Germline V gene data show CDR1 as PRHDT and CDR2 as FYEKMQ (reference sequence). This CDR3 spans 16 amino acids. The junction had 5 bases not matched to a gene; V was cut back by 0 bases and J by 3 bases. The CDR3 sequence is CASSLGETGFYNEQFF. CDR3 bases: TGTGCCAGCAGCTTAGGGGAGACAGGGTTCTACAATGAGCAGTTCTTC.

The J gene is TRBJ2-7, the V gene TRBV3-1 (or the pseudogene TRBV3-2), with unresolved D. The V end was cut by 4 bases, the J end by 2 bases, with 18 bases between. Germline values: CDR1 LGHDT, CDR2 YNNKEL (reference sequence). The CDR3 is 16 amino acids. CDR3 DNA: TGTGCCAGCAGCCCCTCCGGAGCGAGAACAACCTACGAGCAGTACTTC. Protein product: CASSPSGARTTYEQYF.

This clone was seen a few times. The genes are TRBV7-3 and TRBJ2-2; the match to TRBD2 covers 9 bases. The CDR3 loop spans 18 amino acids. Germline V gene lookup returns CDR1 SGHTA and CDR2 FQGTGA. V trimming: 5 bases; J trimming: 5 bases; junction bases outside the gene matches: 15. The CDR3 DNA sequence: TGTGCCAGCAGCCCCTACCTCTCGACTAGCGGAGAGACCGGGGAGCTGTTTTTT. It specifies CASSPYLSTSGETGELFF.

The chain links TRBV18 to TRBJ1-3; D not resolved. CDR3 length: 16 residues. The V end was cut by 1 base, the J end by 3 bases, with 13 bases between. CDR1 is KGHSH, CDR2 LQKENI, per germline. The CDR3 DNA sequence: TGTGCCAGCTCACCACAAGGAGGTTCCGGTGGAAACACCATATATTTT. Its translation: CASSPQGGSGGNTIYF.

V gene TRBV11-2 combines with J gene TRBJ2-7; possibly TRBD1 for D (5 bases). V lost 5 bases, J lost 1 base, and 12 bases lay in between. The germline V gene has CDR1 SGHAT and CDR2 FQNNGV. The CDR3 is 14 residues long. CDR3 loop: CASSPTAGSYEQYF. The CDR3 DNA is TGTGCCAGCAGCCCCACGGCAGGGTCCTACGAGCAGTACTTC.

The chain is built from TRBV28 and TRBJ1-1; a weak D match, TRBD1 (6 bases). CDR1 is MDHEN and CDR2 is SYDVKM in the germline V gene. The CDR3 loop spans 15 amino acids. V was clipped by 7 bases and J by 5 bases, with 20 bases between them. CDR3 region: CASIQPTGRATEAFF. As DNA, the CDR3 is TGTGCCAGCATTCAACCCACAGGGAGAGCAACTGAAGCTTTCTTT.

The chain links TRBV29-1 to TRBJ2-3; TRBD2 might be the D (5 bases). This CDR3 is built from 12 residues. The V and J ends lost 4 bases and 6 bases respectively, with 11 bases between them. Germline-derived CDR1 and CDR2 are SQVTM and ANQGSEA. The CDR3 region is CSVVRVADTQYF. The CDR3 bases are TGCAGCGTTGTGAGGGTGGCGGATACGCAGTATTTT.

This clone was seen a single time. The rearrangement joins TRBV12-5 to TRBJ2-2; D perhaps matches TRBD1 (6 bases). The CDR3 consists of 15 residues. The V end was cut by 6 bases, the J end by 2 bases, with 13 bases between. Germline CDR1 LGHNT, CDR2 FRNRAP. The CDR3 loop is CASGPDRPNTGELFF. CDR3 nucleotide sequence: TGTGCTAGTGGCCCGGACAGACCTAACACCGGGGAGCTGTTTTTT.